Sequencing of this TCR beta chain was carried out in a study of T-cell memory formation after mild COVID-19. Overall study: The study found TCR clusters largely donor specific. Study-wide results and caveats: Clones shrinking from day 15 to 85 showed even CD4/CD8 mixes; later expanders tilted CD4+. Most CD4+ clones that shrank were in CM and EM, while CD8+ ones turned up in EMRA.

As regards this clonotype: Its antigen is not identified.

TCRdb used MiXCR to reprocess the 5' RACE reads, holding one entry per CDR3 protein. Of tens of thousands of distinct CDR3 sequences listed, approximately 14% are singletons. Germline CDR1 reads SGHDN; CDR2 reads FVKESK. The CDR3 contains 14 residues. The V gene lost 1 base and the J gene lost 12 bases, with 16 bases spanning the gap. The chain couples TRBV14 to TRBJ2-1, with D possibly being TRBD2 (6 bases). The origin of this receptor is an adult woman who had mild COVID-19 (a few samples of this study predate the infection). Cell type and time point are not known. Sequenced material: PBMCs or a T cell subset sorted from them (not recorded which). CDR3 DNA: TGTGCCAGCAGCCAAGGGGACTTGTCTGCGGGGCAGTTCTTC. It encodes CASSQGDLSAGQFF.